The clone carrying this T cell receptor beta chain turned up a few times. The antigen is unknown. The CDR3 extends over 15 amino acids. In germline, CDR1 is LGHDT, CDR2 YNNKEL (reference sequence). V shed 5 bases and J 6 bases; nucleotides not matched to a gene: 7. This record belongs to a study of T-cell memory formation after mild COVID-19. Study findings and constraints: Contracting CD8+ clones were enriched in EMRA, CD4+ mainly in CM and EM.

A single record per CDR3 protein comes from TCRdb applying MiXCR to the 5' RACE reads. The sample yields some 210,000 distinct CDR3 sequences, over 9.5% seen once. The sequenced sample was PBMCs or a T cell subset sorted from them (not recorded which). This TCR was recovered from a young man who had mild COVID-19 (a few samples of this study predate the infection). Cell type and time point are not known. The rearrangement joins TRBV3-1 to TRBJ2-3, with 11 bases aligning to TRBD2. The CDR3 is CASSLRLAGIDTQYF. In DNA form, the CDR3 reads TGTGCCAGCAGCTTACGACTAGCGGGGATCGATACGCAGTATTTT.